This TCR beta chain was obtained from a study of blood T cell repertoires in COVID-19. Across the whole study: Acute-phase and convalescent COVID-19 samples originated in the United States, Italy and Spain.

Sequencing used immunoSEQ multiplex PCR; TCRdb keeps in-frame clones, though not all of them. The table has 250,000 or so clones, less than 95% seen once; the top ten hold less than 3.5%. Participants' reported clinical history set cohort assignment. J lost 7 bases, V lost 4 bases, and 10 bases had no gene match. The V gene's germline CDR1 is SGHRS and CDR2 YFSETQ. This CDR3 has 14 amino acids. The TCR sequence derives from a man between 35 and 55 years old who had been exposed to COVID-19. The rearrangement links TRBV5-1 to TRBJ1-2; 7 bases agree with TRBD1. Sequencing was carried out using PBMCs or T cells enriched from blood (not recorded which). The CDR3 here is CASSLWQGGTGYTF. The CDR3 nucleotides read TGCGCCAGCAGCCTCTGGCAGGGGGGCACTGGCTACACCTTC.